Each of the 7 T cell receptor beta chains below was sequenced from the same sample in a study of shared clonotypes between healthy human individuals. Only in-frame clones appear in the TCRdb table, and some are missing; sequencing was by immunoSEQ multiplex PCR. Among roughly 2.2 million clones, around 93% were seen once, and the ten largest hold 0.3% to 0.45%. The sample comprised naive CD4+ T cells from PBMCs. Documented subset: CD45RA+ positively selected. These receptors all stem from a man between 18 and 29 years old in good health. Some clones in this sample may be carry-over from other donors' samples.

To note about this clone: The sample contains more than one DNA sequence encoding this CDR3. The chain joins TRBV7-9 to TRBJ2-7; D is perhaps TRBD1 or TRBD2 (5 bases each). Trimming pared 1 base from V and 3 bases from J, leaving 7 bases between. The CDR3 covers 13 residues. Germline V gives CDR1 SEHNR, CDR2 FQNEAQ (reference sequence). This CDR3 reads CASSLGGGYEQYF. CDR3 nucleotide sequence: TGTGCCAGCAGCTTAGGTGGGGGCTACGAGCAGTACTTC.

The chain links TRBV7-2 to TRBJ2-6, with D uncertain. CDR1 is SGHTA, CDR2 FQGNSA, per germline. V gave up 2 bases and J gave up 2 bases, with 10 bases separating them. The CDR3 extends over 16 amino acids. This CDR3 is CASSLSSDPGANVLTF. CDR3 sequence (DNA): TGTGCCAGCAGCTTAAGCTCGGACCCTGGGGCCAACGTCCTGACTTTC. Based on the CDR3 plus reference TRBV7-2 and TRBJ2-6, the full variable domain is GAGVSQSPSNKVTEKGKDVELRCDPISGHTALYWYRQSLGQGLEFLIYFQGNSAPDKSGLPSDRFSAERTGGSVSTLTIQRTQQEDSAVYLCASSLSSDPGANVLTFGAGSRLTVL.

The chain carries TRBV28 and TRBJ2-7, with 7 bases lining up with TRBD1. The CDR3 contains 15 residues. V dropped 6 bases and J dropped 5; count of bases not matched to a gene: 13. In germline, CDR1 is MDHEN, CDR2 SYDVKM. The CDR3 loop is CASSKGAKALDEQYF. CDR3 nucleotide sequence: TGTGCCAGCAGCAAGGGGGCAAAAGCCCTGGACGAGCAGTACTTC.

CDR3 nucleotide sequence: TGTGCCACCCTCCCGGGAAGAATTAATTCACCCCTCCACTTT. Its translation: CATLPGRINSPLHF. V gene TRBV28 combines with J gene TRBJ1-6; D is unclear. The germline V gene encodes CDR1 MDHEN and CDR2 SYDVKM. This CDR3 comprises 14 residues. V shed 10 bases and J shed 6 bases, with 16 bases lying between them. The whole variable domain, remainder taken from reference TRBV28 and TRBJ1-6, is DVKVTQSSRYLVKRTGEKVFLECVQDMDHENMFWYRQDPGLGLRLIYFSYDVKMKEKGDIPEGYSVSREKKERFSLILESASTNQTSMYLCATLPGRINSPLHFGNGTRLTVT.

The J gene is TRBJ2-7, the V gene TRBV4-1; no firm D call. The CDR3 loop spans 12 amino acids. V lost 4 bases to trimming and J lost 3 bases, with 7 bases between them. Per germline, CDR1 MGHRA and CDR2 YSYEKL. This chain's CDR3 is CASSLPGYEQYF. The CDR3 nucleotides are TGCGCCAGCAGCCTCCCGGGCTACGAGCAGTACTTC.

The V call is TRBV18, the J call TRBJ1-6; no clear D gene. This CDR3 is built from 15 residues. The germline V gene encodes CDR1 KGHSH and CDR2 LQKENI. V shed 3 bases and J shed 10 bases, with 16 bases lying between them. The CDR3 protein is CASSPSDATGSPLHF. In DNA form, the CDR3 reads TGTGCCAGCTCACCTTCGGACGCCACGGGGTCACCCCTCCACTTT.

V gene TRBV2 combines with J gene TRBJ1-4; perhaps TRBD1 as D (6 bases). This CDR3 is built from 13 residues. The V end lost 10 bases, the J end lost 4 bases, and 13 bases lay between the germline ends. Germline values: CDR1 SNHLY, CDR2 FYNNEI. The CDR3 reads CATGRQDNEKLFF. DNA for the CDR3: TGTGCCACCGGTCGACAGGATAATGAAAAACTGTTTTTT.